This TCR beta chain derives from a study of cytomegalovirus exposure and HLA in healthy donors. The CDR3 totals 11 residues. Germline V lookup: CDR1 SGHNT, CDR2 YYREEE (reference sequence). With 3 bases removed from V and 3 bases from J, the gap between germline ends came to 3 bases. PCR involved 60 Vbeta and 13 Jbeta primers. Some clones are missing from TCRdb's copy, which holds only in-frame ones; the method was immunoSEQ multiplex PCR. The sample includes approximately 160,000 clones, around three quarters of them seen just once. Sequencing was done on a sample of PBMCs. The V call is TRBV5-4, the J call TRBJ1-2, with D hard to call. This TCR came from a man aged 35 to 55 in good health and CMV-seronegative. CDR3 residues: CASSSYYGYTF. The CDR3 DNA reads TGTGCCAGCAGCTCCTACTATGGCTACACCTTC.